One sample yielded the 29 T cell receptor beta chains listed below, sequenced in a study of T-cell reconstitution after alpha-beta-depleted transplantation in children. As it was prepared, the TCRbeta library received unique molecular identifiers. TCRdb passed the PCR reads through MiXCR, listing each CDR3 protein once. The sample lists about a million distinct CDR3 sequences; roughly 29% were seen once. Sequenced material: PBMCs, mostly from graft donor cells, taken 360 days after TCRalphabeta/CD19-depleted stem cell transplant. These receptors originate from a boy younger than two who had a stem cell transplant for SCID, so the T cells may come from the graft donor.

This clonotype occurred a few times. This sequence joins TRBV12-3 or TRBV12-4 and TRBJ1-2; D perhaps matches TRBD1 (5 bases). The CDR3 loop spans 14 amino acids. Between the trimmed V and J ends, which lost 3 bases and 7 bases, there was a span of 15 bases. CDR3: CASSFLVGAGGYTF. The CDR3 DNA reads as TGTGCCAGCAGTTTTTTGGTAGGGGCTGGTGGCTACACCTTC.

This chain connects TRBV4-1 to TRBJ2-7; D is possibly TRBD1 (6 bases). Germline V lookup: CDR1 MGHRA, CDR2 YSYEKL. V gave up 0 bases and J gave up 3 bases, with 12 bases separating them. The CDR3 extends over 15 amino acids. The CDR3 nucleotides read TGCGCCAGCAGCCAAGACAACAGGGAAAGCTACGAGCAGTACTTC. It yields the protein CASSQDNRESYEQYF.

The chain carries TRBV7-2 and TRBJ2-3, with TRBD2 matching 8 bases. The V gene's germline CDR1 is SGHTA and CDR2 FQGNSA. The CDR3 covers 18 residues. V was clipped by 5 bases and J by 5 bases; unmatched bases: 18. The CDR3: CASSSRPSGRSSGDTQYF. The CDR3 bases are TGTGCCAGCAGCAGCCGTCCTAGCGGGCGGTCGAGTGGAGATACGCAGTATTTT.

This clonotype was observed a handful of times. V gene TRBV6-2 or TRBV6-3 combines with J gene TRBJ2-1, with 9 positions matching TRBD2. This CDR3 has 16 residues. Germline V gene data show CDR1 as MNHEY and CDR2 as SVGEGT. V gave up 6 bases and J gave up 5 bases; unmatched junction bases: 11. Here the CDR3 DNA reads TGTGCCAGCAGCCTCGGGGGGGCTAGCGGGGACAATGAGCAGTTCTTC. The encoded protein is CASSLGGASGDNEQFF.

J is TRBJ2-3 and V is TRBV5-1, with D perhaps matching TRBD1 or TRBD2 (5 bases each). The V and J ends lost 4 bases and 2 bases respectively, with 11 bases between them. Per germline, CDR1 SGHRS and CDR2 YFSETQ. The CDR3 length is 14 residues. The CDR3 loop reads CASSRRGTTDTQYF. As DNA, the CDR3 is TGCGCCAGCAGCCGCCGAGGGACCACAGATACGCAGTATTTT.

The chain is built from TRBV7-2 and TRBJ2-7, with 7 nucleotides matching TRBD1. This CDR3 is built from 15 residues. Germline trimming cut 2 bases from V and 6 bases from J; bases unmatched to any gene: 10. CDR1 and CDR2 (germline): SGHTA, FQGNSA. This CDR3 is CASSLLGLGGGEQYF. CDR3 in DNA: TGTGCCAGCAGCTTATTGGGTTTAGGGGGCGGCGAGCAGTACTTC.

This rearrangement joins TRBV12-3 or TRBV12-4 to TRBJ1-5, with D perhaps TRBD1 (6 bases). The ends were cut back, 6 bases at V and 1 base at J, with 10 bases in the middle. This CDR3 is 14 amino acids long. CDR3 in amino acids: CASRLGGSNQPQHF. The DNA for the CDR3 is TGTGCCAGCAGGCTGGGGGGCAGCAATCAGCCCCAGCATTTT.

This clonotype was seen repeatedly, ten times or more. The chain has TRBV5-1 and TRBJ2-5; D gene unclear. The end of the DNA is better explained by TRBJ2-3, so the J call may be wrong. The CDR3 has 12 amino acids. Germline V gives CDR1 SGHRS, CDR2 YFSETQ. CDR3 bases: TGCGCCAGCAGCTTGGGAGTAGGTACGCAGTATTTT. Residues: CASSLGVGTQYF.

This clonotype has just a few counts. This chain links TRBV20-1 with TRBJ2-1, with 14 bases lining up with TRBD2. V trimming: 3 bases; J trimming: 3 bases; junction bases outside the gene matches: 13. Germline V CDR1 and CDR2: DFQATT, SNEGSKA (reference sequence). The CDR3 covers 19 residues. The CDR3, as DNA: TGCAGTGCTAGGGGTAGACTAGCGGGGGGGATGAGCGTCTACAATGAGCAGTTCTTC. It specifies CSARGRLAGGMSVYNEQFF.

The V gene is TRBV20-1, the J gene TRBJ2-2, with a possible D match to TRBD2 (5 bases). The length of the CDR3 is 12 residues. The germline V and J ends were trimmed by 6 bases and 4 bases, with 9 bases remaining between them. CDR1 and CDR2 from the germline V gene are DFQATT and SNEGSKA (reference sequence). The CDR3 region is CSAQGSTGELFF. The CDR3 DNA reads TGCAGTGCCCAAGGGAGCACCGGGGAGCTGTTTTTT.

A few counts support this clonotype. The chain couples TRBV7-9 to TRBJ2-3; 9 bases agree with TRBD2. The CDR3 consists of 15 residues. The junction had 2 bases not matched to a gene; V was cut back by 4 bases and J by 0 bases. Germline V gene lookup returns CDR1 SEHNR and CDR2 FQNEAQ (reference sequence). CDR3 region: CASSSGLASTDTQYF. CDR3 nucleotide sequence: TGTGCCAGCAGCTCGGGACTAGCAAGCACAGATACGCAGTATTTT. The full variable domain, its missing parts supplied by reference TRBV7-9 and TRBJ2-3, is DTGVSQNPRHKITKRGQNVTFRCDPISEHNRLYWYRQTLGQGPEFLTYFQNEAQLEKSRLLSDRFSAERPKGSFSTLEIQRTEQGDSAMYLCASSSGLASTDTQYFGPGTRLTVL.

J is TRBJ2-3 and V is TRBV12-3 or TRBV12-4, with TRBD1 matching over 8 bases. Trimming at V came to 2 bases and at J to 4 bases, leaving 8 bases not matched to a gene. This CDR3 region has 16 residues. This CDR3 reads CASSLTLGRGPDTQYF. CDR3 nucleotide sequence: TGTGCCAGCAGTTTAACTTTGGGCAGGGGGCCAGATACGCAGTATTTT.

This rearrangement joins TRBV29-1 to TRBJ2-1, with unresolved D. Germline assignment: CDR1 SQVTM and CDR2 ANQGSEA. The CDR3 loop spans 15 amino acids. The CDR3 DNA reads TGCAGTCTGAAGGGCGTCTCGCTCTCCTACAATGAGCAGTTCTTC. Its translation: CSLKGVSLSYNEQFF.

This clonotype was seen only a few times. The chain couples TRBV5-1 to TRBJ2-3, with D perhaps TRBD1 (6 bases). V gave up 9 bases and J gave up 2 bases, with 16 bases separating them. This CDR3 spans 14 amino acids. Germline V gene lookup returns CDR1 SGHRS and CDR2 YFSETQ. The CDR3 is CATRGGTHTDTQYF. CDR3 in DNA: TGCGCCACCCGAGGGGGTACCCACACAGATACGCAGTATTTT.

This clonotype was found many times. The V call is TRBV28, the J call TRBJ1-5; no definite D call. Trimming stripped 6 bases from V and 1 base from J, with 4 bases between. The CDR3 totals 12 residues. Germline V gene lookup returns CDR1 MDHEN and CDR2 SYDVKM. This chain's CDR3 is CASSRSNQPQHF. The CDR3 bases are TGTGCCAGCAGCCGGAGCAATCAGCCCCAGCATTTT.

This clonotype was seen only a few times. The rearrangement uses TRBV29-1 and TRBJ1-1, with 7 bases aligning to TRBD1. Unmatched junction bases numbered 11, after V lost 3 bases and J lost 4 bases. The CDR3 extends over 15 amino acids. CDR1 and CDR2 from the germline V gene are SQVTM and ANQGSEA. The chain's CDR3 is CSVDSRGRVGTEAFF. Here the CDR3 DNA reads TGCAGCGTTGATTCGAGGGGGCGCGTGGGCACTGAAGCTTTCTTT.

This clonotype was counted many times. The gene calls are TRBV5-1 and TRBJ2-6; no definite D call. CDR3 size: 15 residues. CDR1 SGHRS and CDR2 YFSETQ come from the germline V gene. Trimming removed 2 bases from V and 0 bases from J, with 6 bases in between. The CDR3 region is CASSFTSSGANVLTF. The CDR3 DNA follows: TGCGCCAGCAGCTTTACCAGCTCTGGGGCCAACGTCCTGACTTTC.

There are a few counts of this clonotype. In DNA form, the CDR3 reads TGTGCCAGCAGTCCACGGGGACTGTCTAATGAAAAACTGTTTTTT. Protein sequence: CASSPRGLSNEKLFF. The chain couples TRBV12-3 or TRBV12-4 to TRBJ1-4; D is perhaps TRBD1 (5 bases). V lost 5 bases to trimming and J lost 3 bases, with 13 bases between them. The CDR3 covers 15 residues.

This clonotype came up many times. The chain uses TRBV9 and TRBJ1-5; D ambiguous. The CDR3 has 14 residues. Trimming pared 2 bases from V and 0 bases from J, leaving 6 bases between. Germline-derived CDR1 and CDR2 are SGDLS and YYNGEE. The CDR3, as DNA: TGTGCCAGCAGCGTTGGATATAGCAATCAGCCCCAGCATTTT. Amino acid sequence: CASSVGYSNQPQHF.

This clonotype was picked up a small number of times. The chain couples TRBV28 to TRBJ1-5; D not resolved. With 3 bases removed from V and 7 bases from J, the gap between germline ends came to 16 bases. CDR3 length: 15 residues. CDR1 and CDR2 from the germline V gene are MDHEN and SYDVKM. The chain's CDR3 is CASSFGPPQSQPQHF. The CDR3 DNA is TGTGCCAGCAGTTTTGGCCCTCCTCAATCACAGCCCCAGCATTTT.

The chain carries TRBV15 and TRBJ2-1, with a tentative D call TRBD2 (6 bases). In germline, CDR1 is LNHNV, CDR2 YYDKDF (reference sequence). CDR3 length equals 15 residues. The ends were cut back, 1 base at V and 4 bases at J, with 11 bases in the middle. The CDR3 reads CATSRVAGPYNEQFF. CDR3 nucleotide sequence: TGTGCCACCAGCAGAGTGGCGGGGCCTTACAATGAGCAGTTCTTC.

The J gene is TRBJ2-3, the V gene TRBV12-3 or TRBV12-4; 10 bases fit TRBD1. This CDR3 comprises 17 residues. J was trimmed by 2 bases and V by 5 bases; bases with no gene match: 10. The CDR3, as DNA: TGTGCCAGCAGTGTGGGCCTCGGGACAGGGGACACAGATACGCAGTATTTT. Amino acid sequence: CASSVGLGTGDTDTQYF.

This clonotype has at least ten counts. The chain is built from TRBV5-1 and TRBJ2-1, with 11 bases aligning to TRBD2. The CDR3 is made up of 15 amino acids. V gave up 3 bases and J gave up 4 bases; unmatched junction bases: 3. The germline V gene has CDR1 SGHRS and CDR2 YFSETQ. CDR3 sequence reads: CASSSGLAAYNEQFF. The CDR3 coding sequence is TGCGCCAGCAGCTCGGGACTAGCGGCATACAATGAGCAGTTCTTC.

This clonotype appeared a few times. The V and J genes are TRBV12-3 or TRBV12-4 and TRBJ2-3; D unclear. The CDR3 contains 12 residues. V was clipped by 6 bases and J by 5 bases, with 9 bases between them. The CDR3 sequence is CASRIMRDTQYF. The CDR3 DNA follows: TGTGCCAGCAGGATAATGAGAGATACGCAGTATTTT.

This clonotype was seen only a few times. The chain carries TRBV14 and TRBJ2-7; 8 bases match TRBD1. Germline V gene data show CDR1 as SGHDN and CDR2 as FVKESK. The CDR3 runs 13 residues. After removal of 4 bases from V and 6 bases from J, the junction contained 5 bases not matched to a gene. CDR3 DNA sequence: TGTGCCAGCAGCCGGGACAGGCTCAGCGAGCAGTACTTC. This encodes CASSRDRLSEQYF. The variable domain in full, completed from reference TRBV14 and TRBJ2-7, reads EAGVTQFPSHSVIEKGQTVTLRCDPISGHDNLYWYRRVMGKEIKFLLHFVKESKQDESGMPNNRFLAERTGGTYSTLKVQPAELEDSGVYFCASSRDRLSEQYFGPGTRLTVT.

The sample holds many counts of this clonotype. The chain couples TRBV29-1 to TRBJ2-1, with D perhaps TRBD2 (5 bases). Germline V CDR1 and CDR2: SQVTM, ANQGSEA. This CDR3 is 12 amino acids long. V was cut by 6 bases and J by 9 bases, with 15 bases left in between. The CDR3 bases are TGCAGCGTCCTACCGGGGTTTACTGAGCAGTTCTTC. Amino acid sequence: CSVLPGFTEQFF.

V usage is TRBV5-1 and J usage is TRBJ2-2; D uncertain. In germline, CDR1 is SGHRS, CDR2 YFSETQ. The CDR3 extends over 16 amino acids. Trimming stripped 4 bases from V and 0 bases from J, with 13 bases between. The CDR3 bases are TGCGCCAGCAGCAACGTCGGAGCCTCGAACACCGGGGAGCTGTTTTTT. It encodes CASSNVGASNTGELFF.

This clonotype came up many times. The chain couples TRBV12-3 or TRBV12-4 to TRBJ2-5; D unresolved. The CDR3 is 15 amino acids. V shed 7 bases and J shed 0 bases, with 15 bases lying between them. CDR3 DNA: TGTGCCAGCACCCAAAGGGCCTCCAACCAAGAGACCCAGTACTTC. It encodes CASTQRASNQETQYF.

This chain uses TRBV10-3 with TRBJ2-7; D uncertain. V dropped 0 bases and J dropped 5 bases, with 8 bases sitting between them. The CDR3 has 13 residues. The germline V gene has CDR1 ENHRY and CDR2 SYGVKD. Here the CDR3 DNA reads TGTGCCATCAGTGAGTCTAGAATAAACGAGCAGTACTTC. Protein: CAISESRINEQYF.